A single sample gave rise to the 2 T cell receptor beta chains below, sequenced in a study of blood T cell repertoires in COVID-19. Measured with immunoSEQ multiplex PCR; TCRdb has only the in-frame clones, and not every one. This table has 400,000 or so clones, around 89% appearing once. Sequencing used peripheral blood. The receptors were sampled from a woman aged 35 to 49 with COVID-19, enrolled during active disease.

The rearrangement links TRBV3-1 (or the pseudogene TRBV3-2) to TRBJ2-1; TRBD1 matches at 10 bases. Germline V gene lookup returns CDR1 LGHDT and CDR2 YNNKEL (reference sequence). The CDR3 covers 17 residues. V lost 1 base to trimming and J lost 9 bases; unmatched junction nucleotides: 12. CDR3 bases: TGTGCCAGCAGCCAAGTTCCGGGGACAGGGGTACTAAGTGAGCAGTTCTTC. Its protein product is CASSQVPGTGVLSEQFF.

The chain uses TRBV6-5 and TRBJ1-3; tentatively, D is TRBD1 (5 bases). Per the germline V gene, CDR1 is MNHEY and CDR2 is SVGAGI. The CDR3 length is 14 residues. V lost 7 bases and J 4 bases, leaving 14 bases between the germline ends. In DNA form, the CDR3 reads TGTGCCAGCACCCTCAGGGAGGGAGGAAACACCATATATTTT. Translated: CASTLREGGNTIYF.